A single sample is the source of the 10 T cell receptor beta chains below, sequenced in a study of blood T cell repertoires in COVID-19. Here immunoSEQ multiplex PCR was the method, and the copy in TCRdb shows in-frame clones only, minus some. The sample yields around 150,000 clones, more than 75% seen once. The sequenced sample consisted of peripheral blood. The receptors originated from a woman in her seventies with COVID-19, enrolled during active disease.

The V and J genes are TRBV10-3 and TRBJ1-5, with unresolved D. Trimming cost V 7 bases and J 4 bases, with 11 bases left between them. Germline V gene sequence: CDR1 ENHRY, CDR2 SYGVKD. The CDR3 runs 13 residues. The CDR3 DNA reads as TGTGCCATCAATTCGGGGAGTAATCAGCCCCAGCATTTT. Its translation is CAINSGSNQPQHF.

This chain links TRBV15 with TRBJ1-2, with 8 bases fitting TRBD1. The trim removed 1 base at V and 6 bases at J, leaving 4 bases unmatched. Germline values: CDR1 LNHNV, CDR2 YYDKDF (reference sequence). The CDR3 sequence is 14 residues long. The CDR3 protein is CATSRVRDRHGYTF. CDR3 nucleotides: TGTGCCACCAGCAGAGTAAGGGACAGGCATGGCTACACCTTC.

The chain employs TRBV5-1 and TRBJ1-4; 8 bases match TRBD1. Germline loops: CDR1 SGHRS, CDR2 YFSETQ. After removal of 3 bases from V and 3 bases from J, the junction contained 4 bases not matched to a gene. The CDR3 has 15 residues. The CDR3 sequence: CASSSPGQANEKLFF. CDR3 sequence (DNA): TGCGCCAGCAGCTCGCCGGGACAGGCTAATGAAAAACTGTTTTTT.

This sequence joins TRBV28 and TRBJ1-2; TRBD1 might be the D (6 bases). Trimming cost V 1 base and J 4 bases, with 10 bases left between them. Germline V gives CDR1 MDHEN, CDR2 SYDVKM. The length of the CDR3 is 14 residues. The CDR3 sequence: CASSLYGGLYGYTF. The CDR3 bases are TGTGCCAGCAGTTTATACGGGGGGCTCTATGGCTACACCTTC.

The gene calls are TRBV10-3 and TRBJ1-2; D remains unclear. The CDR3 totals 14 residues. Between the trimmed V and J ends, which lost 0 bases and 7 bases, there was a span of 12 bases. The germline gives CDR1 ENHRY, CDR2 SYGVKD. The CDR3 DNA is TGTGCCATCAGTGAGTCGATGAGGAGTTTTGGCTACACCTTC. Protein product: CAISESMRSFGYTF.

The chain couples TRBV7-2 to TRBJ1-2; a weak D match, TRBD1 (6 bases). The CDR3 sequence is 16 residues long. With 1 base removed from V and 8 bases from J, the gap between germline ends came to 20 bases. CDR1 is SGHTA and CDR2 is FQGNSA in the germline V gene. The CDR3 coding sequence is TGTGCCAGCAGCTTAGGTTCCGGGACACTGAAGATGGGCTACACCTTC. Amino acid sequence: CASSLGSGTLKMGYTF.

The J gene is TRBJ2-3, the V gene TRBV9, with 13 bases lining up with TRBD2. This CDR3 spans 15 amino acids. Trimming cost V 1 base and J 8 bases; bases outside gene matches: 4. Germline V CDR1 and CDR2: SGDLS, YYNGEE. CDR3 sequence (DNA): TGTGCCAGCAGCGTATGGACTAGCGGGGGCCGTACGCAGTATTTT. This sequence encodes CASSVWTSGGRTQYF.

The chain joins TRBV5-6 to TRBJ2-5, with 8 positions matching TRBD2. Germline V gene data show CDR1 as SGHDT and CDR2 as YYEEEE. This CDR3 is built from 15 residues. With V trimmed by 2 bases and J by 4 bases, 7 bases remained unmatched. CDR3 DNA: TGTGCCAGCAGCTTAGCGGGAGAGGGCGGAGAGACCCAGTACTTC. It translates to CASSLAGEGGETQYF.

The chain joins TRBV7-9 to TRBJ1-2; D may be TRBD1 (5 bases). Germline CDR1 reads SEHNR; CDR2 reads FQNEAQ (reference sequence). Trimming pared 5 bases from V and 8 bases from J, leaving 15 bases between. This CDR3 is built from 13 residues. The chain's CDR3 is CASSPQAGVGYTF. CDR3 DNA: TGTGCCAGCAGCCCCCAGGCGGGGGTCGGCTACACCTTC.

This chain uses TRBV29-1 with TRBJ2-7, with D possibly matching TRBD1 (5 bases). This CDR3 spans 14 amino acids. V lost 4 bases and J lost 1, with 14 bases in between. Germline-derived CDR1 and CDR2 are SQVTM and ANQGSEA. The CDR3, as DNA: TGCAGCGTTGCCCTCCGCAGGGATTCCTACGAGCAGTACTTC. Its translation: CSVALRRDSYEQYF.